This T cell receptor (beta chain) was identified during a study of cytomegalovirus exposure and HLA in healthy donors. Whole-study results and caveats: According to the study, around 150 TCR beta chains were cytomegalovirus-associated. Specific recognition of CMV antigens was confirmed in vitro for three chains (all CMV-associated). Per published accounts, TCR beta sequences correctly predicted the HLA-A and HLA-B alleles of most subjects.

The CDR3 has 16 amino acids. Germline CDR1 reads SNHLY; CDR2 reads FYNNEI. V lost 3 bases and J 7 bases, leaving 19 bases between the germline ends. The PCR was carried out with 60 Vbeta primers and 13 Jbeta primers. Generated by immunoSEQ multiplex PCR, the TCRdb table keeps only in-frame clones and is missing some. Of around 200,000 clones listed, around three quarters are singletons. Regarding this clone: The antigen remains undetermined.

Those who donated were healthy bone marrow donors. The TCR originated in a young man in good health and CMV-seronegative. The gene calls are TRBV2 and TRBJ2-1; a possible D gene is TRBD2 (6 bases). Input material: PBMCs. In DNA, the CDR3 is TGTGCCAGCAGTGAGCAAGCAGGTCGGGAGAGGAATGAGCAGTTCTTC. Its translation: CASSEQAGRERNEQFF.